This TCR beta chain was profiled in a study of blood T cell repertoires in COVID-19. Study as a whole: Sites across the United States, Italy and Spain contributed samples from acute and convalescent COVID-19. T cells, B-cell-depleted T cells, or PBMCs provided the cDNA or gDNA that served as material.

Germline V gene lookup returns CDR1 SGHTA and CDR2 FQGTGA. V was cut by 5 bases and J by 1 base, with 14 bases left in between. The CDR3 is 15 amino acids. Under the authors' procedure: Reference gene primer amplification gave nucleated cell count estimates. Clones were sequenced by immunoSEQ multiplex PCR, and TCRdb holds only the in-frame ones, with some missing. That table is the source of V, J and clone size, and D and trimming were worked out from the DNA. The sample carries more than 95,000 clones, approximately 85% recorded once. This clonotype was obtained from an elderly man with active or convalescent COVID-19. Sequencing was done on a sample of peripheral blood. This rearrangement joins TRBV7-3 to TRBJ2-5; a weak D match, TRBD1 (5 bases). CDR3 region: CASSPIGHSQETQYF. The CDR3, as DNA: TGTGCCAGCAGCCCAATAGGACATTCCCAAGAGACCCAGTACTTC.